This TCR beta chain was observed in a study of blood T cells in healthy people across ages. Points from the study as a whole: Measured against age, TCR beta diversity per million T cells decreased in a roughly linear manner. Researchers deemed the diversity estimates from one million T cells underestimates.

Using a J-beta primer mix together with a sample-barcoded 5' primer, a second PCR was run for roughly 7 to 12 cycles. TCRdb re-called the 5' RACE reads with MiXCR, one entry per CDR3 protein. The sample records about 620,000 distinct CDR3 sequences, 40% to 65% being singletons. Per the germline V gene, CDR1 is MDHEN and CDR2 is SYDVKM. The CDR3 loop spans 11 amino acids. V was shortened by 8 bases and J by 10 bases, with 14 bases between the two germline ends. This clonotype turned up a few times. Its antigen is unknown. The origin of this receptor is a woman over 75 in good health. The chain uses TRBV28 and TRBJ1-1; D perhaps matches TRBD1 (6 bases). What was sequenced was blood. The CDR3 sequence is CASVQGPLAFF. The CDR3 coding sequence is TGTGCCAGCGTACAGGGACCGTTAGCTTTCTTT.